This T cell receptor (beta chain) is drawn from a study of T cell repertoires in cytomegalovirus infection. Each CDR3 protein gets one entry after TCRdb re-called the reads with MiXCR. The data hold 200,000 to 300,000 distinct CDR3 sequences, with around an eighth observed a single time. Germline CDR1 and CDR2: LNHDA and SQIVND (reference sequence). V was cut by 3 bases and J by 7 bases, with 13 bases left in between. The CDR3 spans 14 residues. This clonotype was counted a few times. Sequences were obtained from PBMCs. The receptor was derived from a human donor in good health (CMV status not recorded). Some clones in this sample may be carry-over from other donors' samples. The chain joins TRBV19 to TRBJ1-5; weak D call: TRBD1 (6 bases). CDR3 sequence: CASSIGGHGQPQHF. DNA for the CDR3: TGTGCCAGTAGTATTGGGGGACACGGCCAGCCCCAGCATTTT.